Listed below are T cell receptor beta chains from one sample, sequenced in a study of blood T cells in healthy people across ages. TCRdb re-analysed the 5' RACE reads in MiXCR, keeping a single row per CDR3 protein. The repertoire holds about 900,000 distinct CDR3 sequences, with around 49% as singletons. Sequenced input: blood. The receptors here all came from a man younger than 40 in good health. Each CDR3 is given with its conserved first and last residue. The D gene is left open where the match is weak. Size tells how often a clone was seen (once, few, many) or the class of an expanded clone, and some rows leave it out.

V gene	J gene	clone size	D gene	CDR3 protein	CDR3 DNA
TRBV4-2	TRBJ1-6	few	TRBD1	CASSQEQGVNSPLHF	TGTGCCAGCAGCCAAGAACAGGGGGTAAATTCACCCCTCCACTTT
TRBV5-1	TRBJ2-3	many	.	CASREGDTQYF	TGCGCCAGCAGGGAGGGAGATACGCAGTATTTT
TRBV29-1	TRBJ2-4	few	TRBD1	CSVVNRRDSKNIQYF	TGCAGCGTAGTGAACCGAAGGGACAGCAAAAACATTCAGTACTTC
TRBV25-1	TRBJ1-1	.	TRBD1	CASRETGMHTEAFF	TGTGCCAGCAGGGAGACAGGGATGCACACTGAAGCTTTCTTT
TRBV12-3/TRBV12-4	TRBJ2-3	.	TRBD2	CASSYPAGGLFSDTQYF	TGTGCCAGCAGTTACCCAGCGGGGGGTTTGTTTTCAGATACGCAGTATTTT
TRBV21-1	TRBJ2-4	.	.	CASSKQGNIQYF	TGTGCCAGCAGCAAGCAGGGGAACATTCAGTACTTC
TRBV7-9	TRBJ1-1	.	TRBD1	CASSLDPTGGLTEAFF	TGTGCCAGCAGCTTAGACCCCACAGGGGGCCTCACTGAAGCTTTCTTT
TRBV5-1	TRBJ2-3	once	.	CASRAGTPDTQYF	TGCGCCAGCAGAGCCGGGACCCCAGATACGCAGTATTTT
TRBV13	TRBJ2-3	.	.	CASIPGSTDTQYF	TGTGCCAGCATCCCCGGGTCAACGGATACGCAGTATTTT
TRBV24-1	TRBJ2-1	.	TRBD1	CATSDYQSKQGAYNEQFF	TGTGCCACCAGTGATTACCAGTCCAAACAGGGGGCATACAATGAGCAGTTCTTC
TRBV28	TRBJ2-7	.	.	CASSLPRGARYEQYF	TGTGCCAGCAGTTTGCCCCGGGGAGCAAGATACGAGCAGTACTTC
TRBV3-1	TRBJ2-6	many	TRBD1	CASSSIVIWGQTSGANVLTF	TGTGCCAGCAGCTCAATCGTTATATGGGGACAGACCTCTGGGGCCAACGTCCTGACTTTC
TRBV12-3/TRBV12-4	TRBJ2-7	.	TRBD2	CASSQRLAFFDEQYF	TGTGCCAGCAGCCAAAGACTAGCTTTCTTCGACGAGCAGTACTTC
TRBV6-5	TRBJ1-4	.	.	CASSLFGGVGSAATNEKLFF	TGTGCCAGCAGTTTATTCGGGGGCGTTGGATCAGCTGCAACTAATGAAAAACTGTTTTTT